The 13 T cell receptor beta chains in this list originate from one sample, sequenced in a study of Tregs in tolerant kidney transplant recipients. The table came from immunoSEQ multiplex PCR; TCRdb's copy has only in-frame clones and leaves some out. This table holds over 50,000 clones, around four fifths found once. Sequences were obtained from CD4+ T cells from blood. All receptors derive from a human donor in good health.

The rearrangement joins TRBV5-6 to TRBJ2-2, with 7 bases aligning to TRBD1. The germline V gene has CDR1 SGHDT and CDR2 YYEEEE. Germline trimming cut 5 bases from V and 2 bases from J; bases unmatched to any gene: 6. This CDR3 is 15 amino acids long. DNA for the CDR3: TGTGCCAGCAGGGGCAGGGGGTCTAACACCGGGGAGCTGTTTTTT. It codes for CASRGRGSNTGELFF.

The rearrangement uses TRBV5-1 and TRBJ2-7; D perhaps matches TRBD1 (5 bases). The CDR3 length is 14 residues. The V end was cut by 2 bases, the J end by 2 bases, with 11 bases between. Germline CDR1 reads SGHRS; CDR2 reads YFSETQ. CDR3 bases: TGCGCCAGCAGCTTAGTGGGGCCCGCCTACGAGCAGTACTTC. Protein product: CASSLVGPAYEQYF.

This sequence joins TRBV18 and TRBJ2-7; TRBD1 is a possible D gene (5 bases). This CDR3 comprises 14 residues. Germline V gene data show CDR1 as KGHSH and CDR2 as LQKENI. V lost 5 bases and J lost 4, with 15 bases in between. CDR3 sequence reads: CASSERQQVYEQYF. DNA of the CDR3: TGTGCCAGCTCAGAGAGACAACAGGTTTACGAGCAGTACTTC.

V gene TRBV19 combines with J gene TRBJ1-5, with D uncertain. CDR1 and CDR2 from the germline V gene are LNHDA and SQIVND (reference sequence). V lost 8 bases and J 3 bases, leaving 8 bases between the germline ends. This CDR3 has 12 amino acids. The CDR3 sequence: CASQKINQPQHF. The CDR3 region has the DNA TGTGCCAGTCAAAAGATCAATCAGCCCCAGCATTTT.

V and J are TRBV30 and TRBJ2-5; 7 bases fit TRBD1. With 5 bases clipped from V and 5 bases from J, the junction kept 8 bases outside the gene matches. The germline V gene has CDR1 GTSNPN and CDR2 SVGIG (reference sequence). The CDR3 is 13 amino acids. The CDR3 is CAWSRQGVETQYF. The DNA for the CDR3 is TGTGCCTGGTCACGACAGGGCGTGGAGACCCAGTACTTC.

The chain carries TRBV18 and TRBJ2-3; D is possibly TRBD1 or TRBD2 (6 bases each). Trimming pared 6 bases from V and 5 bases from J, leaving 18 bases between. The CDR3 is made up of 15 amino acids. Looked up from germline, CDR1 is KGHSH and CDR2 is LQKENI. CDR3 region: CASSLQGGQGDTQYF. The DNA for the CDR3 is TGTGCCAGCTCCCTCCAAGGGGGGCAGGGAGATACGCAGTATTTT.

CDR3 coding DNA: TGTGCCAGTAGTTCCAAAAGCCTCTCCTACAATGAGCAGTTCTTC. Encoded protein: CASSSKSLSYNEQFF. This sequence joins TRBV19 and TRBJ2-1, with D hard to call. This CDR3 has 15 residues. The germline V gene has CDR1 LNHDA and CDR2 SQIVND (reference sequence). V lost 5 bases and J 0 bases, leaving 11 bases between the germline ends.

V usage is TRBV25-1 and J usage is TRBJ2-5, with 7 bases matching TRBD2. This CDR3 spans 15 amino acids. CDR1 is MGHDK, CDR2 SYGVNS, per germline. Trimming removed 5 bases from V and 4 bases from J; junction bases left unmatched: 10. The CDR3 DNA sequence: TGTGCCAGCAGTACCCCTAGCGGCGTCGGAGAGACCCAGTACTTC. Its translation is CASSTPSGVGETQYF.

The chain combines TRBV6-5 with TRBJ1-2; perhaps TRBD1 as D (5 bases). The CDR3 extends over 15 amino acids. The germline V gene has CDR1 MNHEY and CDR2 SVGAGI. With 6 bases removed from V and 5 bases from J, the gap between germline ends came to 19 bases. For the CDR3, the DNA is TGTGCCAGCAGCGGGGGGAGGATTTGGGTTTATGGCTACACCTTC. Translated: CASSGGRIWVYGYTF.

The chain has TRBV7-8 and TRBJ2-3; D is unclear. The CDR3 runs 13 residues. Germline-derived CDR1 and CDR2 are SGHVS and FQNEAQ. V was pared by 7 bases and J by 0 bases, with 8 bases between. This CDR3 is CASIRSSTDTQYF. DNA of the CDR3: TGTGCCAGCATTCGGAGTAGCACAGATACGCAGTATTTT.

Comments on this clone: A much larger clone differs by one base, so this may be a read error. The V and J genes are TRBV19 and TRBJ1-2; no firm D call. In germline, CDR1 is LNHDA, CDR2 SQIVND (reference sequence). This CDR3 is 11 amino acids long. Between the trimmed V and J ends, which lost 6 bases and 2 bases, there was a span of 4 bases. CDR3 protein: CASSLNYGYTF. For the CDR3, the DNA is TGTGCCAGTAGCTTAAACTATGGCTACACCTTC.

The rearrangement joins TRBV7-8 to TRBJ2-5; D is possibly TRBD1 (6 bases). The CDR3 has 16 residues. V lost 5 bases and J 5 bases, leaving 21 bases between the germline ends. Germline V lookup: CDR1 SGHVS, CDR2 FQNEAQ. CDR3 protein: CASSEQRDTRGETQYF. The CDR3 coding sequence is TGTGCCAGCAGCGAACAACGGGACACCCGAGGGGAGACCCAGTACTTC. Full variable domain (missing parts from reference TRBV7-8 and TRBJ2-5): GAGVSQSPRYKVAKRGQDVALRCDPISGHVSLFWYQQALGQGPEFLTYFQNEAQLDKSGLPSDRFFAERPEGSVSTLKIQRTQQEDSAVYLCASSEQRDTRGETQYFGPGTRLLVL.

The rearrangement joins TRBV14 to TRBJ1-1, with D perhaps matching TRBD1 (5 bases). Germline CDR1 reads SGHDN; CDR2 reads FVKESK. V gave up 1 base and J gave up 0 bases, with 6 bases separating them. The length of the CDR3 is 14 residues. The CDR3 here is CASSQVGVNTEAFF. CDR3 DNA: TGTGCCAGCAGCCAAGTGGGGGTGAACACTGAAGCTTTCTTT.